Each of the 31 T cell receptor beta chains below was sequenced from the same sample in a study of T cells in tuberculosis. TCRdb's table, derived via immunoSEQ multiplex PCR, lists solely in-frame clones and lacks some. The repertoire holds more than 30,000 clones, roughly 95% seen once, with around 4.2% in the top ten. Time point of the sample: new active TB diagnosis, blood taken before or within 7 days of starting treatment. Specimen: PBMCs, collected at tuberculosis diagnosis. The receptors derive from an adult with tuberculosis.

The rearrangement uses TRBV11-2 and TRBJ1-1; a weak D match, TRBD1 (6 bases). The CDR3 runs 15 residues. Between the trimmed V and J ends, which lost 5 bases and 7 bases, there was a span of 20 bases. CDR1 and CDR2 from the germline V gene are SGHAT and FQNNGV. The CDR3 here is CASSPSNDRLGEAFF. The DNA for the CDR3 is TGTGCCAGCAGCCCCTCCAATGACAGGCTTGGTGAAGCTTTCTTT.

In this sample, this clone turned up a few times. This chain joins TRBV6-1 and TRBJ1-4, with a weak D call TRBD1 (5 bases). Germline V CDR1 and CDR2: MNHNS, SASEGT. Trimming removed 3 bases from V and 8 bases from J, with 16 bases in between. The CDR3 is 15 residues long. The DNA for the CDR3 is TGTGCCAGCAGTGATATGGCCTTTGGGGCCGAAAAACTGTTTTTT. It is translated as CASSDMAFGAEKLFF.

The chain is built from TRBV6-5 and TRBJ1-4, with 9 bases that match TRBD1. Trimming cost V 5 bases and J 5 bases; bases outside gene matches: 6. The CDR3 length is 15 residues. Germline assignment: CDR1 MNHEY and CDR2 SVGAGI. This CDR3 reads CASSTWGQGNEKLFF. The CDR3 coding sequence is TGTGCCAGCAGTACCTGGGGACAGGGCAATGAAAAACTGTTTTTT.

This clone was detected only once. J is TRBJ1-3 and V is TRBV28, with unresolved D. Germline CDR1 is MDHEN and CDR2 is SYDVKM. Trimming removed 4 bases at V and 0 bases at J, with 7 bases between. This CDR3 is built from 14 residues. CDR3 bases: TGTGCCAGCAGTTGGACTTTCTCTGGAAACACCATATATTTT. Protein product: CASSWTFSGNTIYF.

CDR3 nucleotides: TGTGCCACACAGGGTCTAGTTAATTCACCCCTCCACTTT. Its translation is CATQGLVNSPLHF. V gene TRBV7-8 combines with J gene TRBJ1-6; D may be TRBD1 (6 bases). The CDR3 contains 13 residues. CDR1 is SGHVS, CDR2 FQNEAQ, per germline. V lost 10 bases and J lost 6, with 13 bases in between.

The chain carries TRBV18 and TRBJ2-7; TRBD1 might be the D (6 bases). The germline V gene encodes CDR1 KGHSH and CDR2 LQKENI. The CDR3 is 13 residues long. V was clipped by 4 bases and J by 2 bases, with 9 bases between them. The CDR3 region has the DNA TGTGCCAGCTCACTTGGACAGACCTACGAGCAGTACTTC. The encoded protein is CASSLGQTYEQYF.

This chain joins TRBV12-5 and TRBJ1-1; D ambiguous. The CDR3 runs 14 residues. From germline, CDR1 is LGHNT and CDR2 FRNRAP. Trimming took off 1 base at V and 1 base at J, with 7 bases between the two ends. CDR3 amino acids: CASGLGAGNTEAFF. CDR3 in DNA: TGTGCTAGTGGTTTGGGCGCGGGGAACACTGAAGCTTTCTTT. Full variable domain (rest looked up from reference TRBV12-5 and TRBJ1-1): DARVTQTPRHKVTEMGQEVTMRCQPILGHNTVFWYRQTMMQGLELLAYFRNRAPLDDSGMPKDRFSAEMPDATLATLKIQPSEPRDSAVYFCASGLGAGNTEAFFGQGTRLTVV.

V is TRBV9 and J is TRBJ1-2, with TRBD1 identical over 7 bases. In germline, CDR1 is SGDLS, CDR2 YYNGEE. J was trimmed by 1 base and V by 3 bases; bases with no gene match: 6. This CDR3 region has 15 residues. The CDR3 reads CASSGLRGFNYGYTF. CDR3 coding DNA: TGTGCCAGCAGCGGACTCAGGGGGTTTAACTATGGCTACACCTTC.

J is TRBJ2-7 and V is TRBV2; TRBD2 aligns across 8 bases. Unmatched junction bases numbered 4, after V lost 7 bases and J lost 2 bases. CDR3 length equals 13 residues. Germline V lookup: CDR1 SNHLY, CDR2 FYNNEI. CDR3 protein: CASTGLGTYEQYF. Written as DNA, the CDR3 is TGTGCCAGCACGGGACTAGGAACCTACGAGCAGTACTTC.

CDR3 protein: CASSYRDRPYNEQFF. The CDR3 DNA follows: TGTGCCAGCAGTTACAGGGACAGGCCTTACAATGAGCAGTTCTTC. The gene calls are TRBV6-5 and TRBJ2-1; 8 nucleotides agree with TRBD1. J was trimmed by 4 bases and V by 2 bases; bases with no gene match: 4. The CDR3 runs 15 residues. Germline lookup yields CDR1 MNHEY and CDR2 SVGAGI.

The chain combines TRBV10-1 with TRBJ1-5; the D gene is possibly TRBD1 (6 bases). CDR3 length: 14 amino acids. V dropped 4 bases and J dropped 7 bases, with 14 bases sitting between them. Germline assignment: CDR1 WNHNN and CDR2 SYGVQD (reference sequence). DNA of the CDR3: TGCGCCAGCAGTGCAGCAGGGGTGGGGCAGCCCCAGCATTTT. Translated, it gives CASSAAGVGQPQHF.

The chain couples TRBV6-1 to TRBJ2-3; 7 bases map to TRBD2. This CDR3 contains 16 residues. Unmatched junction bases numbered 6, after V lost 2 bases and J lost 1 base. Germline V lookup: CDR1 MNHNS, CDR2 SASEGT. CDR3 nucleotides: TGTGCCAGCAGTGAATCGCCCAGCGGGGGCACAGATACGCAGTATTTT. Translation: CASSESPSGGTDTQYF.

The CDR3 here is CASSRGGVVVSYNEQFF. In nucleotides, the CDR3 is TGCGCCAGCAGCCGAGGGGGTGTCGTGGTGTCCTACAATGAGCAGTTCTTC. The rearrangement joins TRBV4-1 to TRBJ2-1, with a possible D match to TRBD1 (6 bases). Germline lookup yields CDR1 MGHRA and CDR2 YSYEKL. The CDR3 is 17 amino acids. Trimming pared 4 bases from V and 1 base from J, leaving 17 bases between.

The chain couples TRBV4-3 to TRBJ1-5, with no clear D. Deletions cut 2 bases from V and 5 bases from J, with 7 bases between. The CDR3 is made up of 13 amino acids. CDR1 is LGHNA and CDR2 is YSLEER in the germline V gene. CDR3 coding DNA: TGCGCCAGCAGCCAATATCGGGATCAGCCCCAGCATTTT. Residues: CASSQYRDQPQHF.

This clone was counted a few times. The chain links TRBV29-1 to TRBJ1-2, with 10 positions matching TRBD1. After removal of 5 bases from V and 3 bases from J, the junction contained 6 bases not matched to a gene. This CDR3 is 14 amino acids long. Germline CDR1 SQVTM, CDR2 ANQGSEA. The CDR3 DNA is TGCAGCGTTCTGACAGGGGGCTTTGACTATGGCTACACCTTC. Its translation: CSVLTGGFDYGYTF.

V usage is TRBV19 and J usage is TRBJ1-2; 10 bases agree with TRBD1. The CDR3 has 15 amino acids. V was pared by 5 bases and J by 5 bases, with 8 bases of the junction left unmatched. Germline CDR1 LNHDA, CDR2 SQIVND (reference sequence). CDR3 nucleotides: TGTGCCAGTAGTTCCCGACAGGGGGCGCGGTATGGCTACACCTTC. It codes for CASSSRQGARYGYTF.

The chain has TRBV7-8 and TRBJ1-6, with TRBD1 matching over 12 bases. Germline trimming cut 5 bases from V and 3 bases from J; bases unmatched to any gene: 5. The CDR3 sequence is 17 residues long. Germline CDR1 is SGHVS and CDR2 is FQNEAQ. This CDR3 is CASSQGTGGFYNSPLHF. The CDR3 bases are TGTGCCAGCAGCCAAGGGACAGGGGGCTTCTATAATTCACCCCTCCACTTT.

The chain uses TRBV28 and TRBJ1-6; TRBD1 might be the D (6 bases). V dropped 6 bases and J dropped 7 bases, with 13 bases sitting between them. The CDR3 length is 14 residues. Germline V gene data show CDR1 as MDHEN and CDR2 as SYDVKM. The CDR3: CASRPQGLNSPLHF. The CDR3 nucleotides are TGTGCCAGCAGGCCACAGGGCTTGAATTCACCCCTCCACTTT.

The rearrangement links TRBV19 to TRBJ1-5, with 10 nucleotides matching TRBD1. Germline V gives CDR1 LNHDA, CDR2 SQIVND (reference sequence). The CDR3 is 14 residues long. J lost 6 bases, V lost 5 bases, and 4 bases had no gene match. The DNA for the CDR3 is TGTGCCAGTAGTCCAAGACAGGGGGCTCAGCCCCAGCATTTT. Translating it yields CASSPRQGAQPQHF.

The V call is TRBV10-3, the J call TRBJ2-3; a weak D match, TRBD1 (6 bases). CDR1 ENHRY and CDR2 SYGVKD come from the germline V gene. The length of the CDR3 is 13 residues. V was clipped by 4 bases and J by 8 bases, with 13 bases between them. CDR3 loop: CAISGTETPTQYF. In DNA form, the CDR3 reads TGTGCCATCAGTGGGACAGAGACTCCTACGCAGTATTTT.

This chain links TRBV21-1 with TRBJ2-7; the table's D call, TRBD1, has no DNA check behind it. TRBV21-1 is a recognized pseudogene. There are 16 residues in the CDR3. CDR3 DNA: TGTGGCGCAGGGGGGCCTGCGGGGACCCCCTCCTACGAGCAGTACTTC. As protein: CGAGGPAGTPSYEQYF.

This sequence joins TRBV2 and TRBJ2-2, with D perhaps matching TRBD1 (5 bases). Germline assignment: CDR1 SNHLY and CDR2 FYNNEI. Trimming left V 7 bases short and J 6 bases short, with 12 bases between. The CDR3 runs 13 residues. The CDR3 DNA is TGTGCCAGCACAGGGTGGTCGTCCGGGGAGCTGTTTTTT. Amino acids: CASTGWSSGELFF.

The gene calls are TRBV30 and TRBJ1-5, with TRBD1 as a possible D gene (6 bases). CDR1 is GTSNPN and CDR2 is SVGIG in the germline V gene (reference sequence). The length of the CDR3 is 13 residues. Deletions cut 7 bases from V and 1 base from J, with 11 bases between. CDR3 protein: CAYSDRSNQPQHF. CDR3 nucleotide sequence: TGTGCCTATTCGGACAGAAGCAATCAGCCCCAGCATTTT.

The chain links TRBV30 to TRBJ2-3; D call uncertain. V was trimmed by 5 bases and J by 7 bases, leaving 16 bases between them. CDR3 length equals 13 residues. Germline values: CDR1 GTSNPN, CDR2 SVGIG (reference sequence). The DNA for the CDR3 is TGTGCCTGGGAGGCGAGGTGGCCCTATACGCAGTATTTT. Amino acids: CAWEARWPYTQYF.

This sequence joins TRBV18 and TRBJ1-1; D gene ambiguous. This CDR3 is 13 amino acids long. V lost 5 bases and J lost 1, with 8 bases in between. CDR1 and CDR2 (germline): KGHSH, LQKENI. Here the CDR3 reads CASSAAENTEAFF. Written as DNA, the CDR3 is TGTGCCAGCTCAGCGGCAGAGAACACTGAAGCTTTCTTT. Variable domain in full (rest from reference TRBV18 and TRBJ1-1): NAGVMQNPRHLVRRRGQEARLRCSPMKGHSHVYWYRQLPEEGLKFMVYLQKENIIDESGMPKERFSAEFPKEGPSILRIQQVVRGDSAAYFCASSAAENTEAFFGQGTRLTVV.

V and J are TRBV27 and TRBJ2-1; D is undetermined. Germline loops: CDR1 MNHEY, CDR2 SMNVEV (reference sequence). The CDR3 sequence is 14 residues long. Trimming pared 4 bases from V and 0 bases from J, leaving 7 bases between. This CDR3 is CASSSGLSYNEQFF. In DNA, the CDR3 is TGTGCCAGCAGTTCAGGTCTCTCCTACAATGAGCAGTTCTTC.

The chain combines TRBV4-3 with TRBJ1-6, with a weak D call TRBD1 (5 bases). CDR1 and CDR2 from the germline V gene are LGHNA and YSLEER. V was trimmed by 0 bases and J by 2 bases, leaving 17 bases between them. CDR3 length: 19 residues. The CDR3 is CASSQDSGVLRTYNSPLHF. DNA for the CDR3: TGCGCCAGCAGCCAAGATTCGGGGGTACTGAGGACCTATAATTCACCCCTCCACTTT.

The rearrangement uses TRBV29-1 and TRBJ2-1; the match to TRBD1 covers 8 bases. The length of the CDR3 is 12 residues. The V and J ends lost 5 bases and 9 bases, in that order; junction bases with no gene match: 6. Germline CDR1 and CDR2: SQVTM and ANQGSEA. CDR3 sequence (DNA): TGCAGCGTTCATCCGACAGGGGCTGAGCAGTTCTTC. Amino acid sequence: CSVHPTGAEQFF.

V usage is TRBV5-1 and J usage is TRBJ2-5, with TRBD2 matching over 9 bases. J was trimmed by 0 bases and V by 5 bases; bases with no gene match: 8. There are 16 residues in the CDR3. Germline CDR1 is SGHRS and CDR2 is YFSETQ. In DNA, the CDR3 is TGCGCCAGCAGACGCGGAAGCGGGGGGCACCAAGAGACCCAGTACTTC. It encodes CASRRGSGGHQETQYF.

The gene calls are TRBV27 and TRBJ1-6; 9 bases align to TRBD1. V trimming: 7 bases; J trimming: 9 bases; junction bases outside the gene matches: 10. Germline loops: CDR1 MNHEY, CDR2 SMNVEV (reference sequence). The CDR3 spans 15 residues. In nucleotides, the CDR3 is TGTGCCAGCAAAGACAGGGGGGTTATCGCTTCACCCCTCCACTTT. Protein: CASKDRGVIASPLHF.

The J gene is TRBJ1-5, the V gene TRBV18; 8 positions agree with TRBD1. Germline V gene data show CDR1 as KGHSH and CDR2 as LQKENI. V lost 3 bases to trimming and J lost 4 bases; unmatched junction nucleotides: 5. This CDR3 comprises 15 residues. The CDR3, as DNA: TGTGCCAGCTCACCCGACAGGGGTGGGAATCAGCCCCAGCATTTT. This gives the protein CASSPDRGGNQPQHF.